This is a list of T cell receptor beta chains from one sample in a study of human T cells and chemical hapten exposure. TCRdb ran MiXCR on the RACE reads and lists one entry per CDR3 protein. The data hold under 100,000 distinct CDR3 sequences, with roughly a tenth observed a single time. Sample: whole blood, taken in connection with sensitization to the hapten diphenylcyclopropenone (DPC). All receptors derive from a woman aged 45-65 years with alopecia areata. Some clones in this sample may be carry-over from other donors' samples. Each CDR3 is given with its conserved first and last residue. A D gene is named only where the DNA matches it firmly. Not every row has a clone size; where given, it reads once, few, many or a size class.

CDR3nt	CDR3aa	v_gene	j_gene	abundance	d_gene
TGCAGTGCCGCTGACAGGGGCCCCTTCTACGAGCAGTACTTC	CSAADRGPFYEQYF	TRBV20-1	TRBJ2-7	.	TRBD1
TGTGCCAGCAGCGCCGGACAGGCCCCATTCCGCATTCAGTACTTC	CASSAGQAPFRIQYF	TRBV11-3	TRBJ2-4	.	TRBD1
TGTGCCAGCAAAAGGAGCTCCGGGGAGCTGTTTTTT	CASKRSSGELFF	TRBV2	TRBJ2-2	few	.
TGTGCCAGCAGCTCCCGCGCGGGGGGCGGCACTGAAGCTTTCTTT	CASSSRAGGGTEAFF	TRBV7-3	TRBJ1-1	.	.
TGTGCAAGTCGCTTTGGGATCCCCAGTCAGCCCCAGCATTTT	CASRFGIPSQPQHF	TRBV12-2	TRBJ1-5	many	.
TGTGCCAGCTCACCCGGACACAACGAGCAGTACTTC	CASSPGHNEQYF	TRBV18	TRBJ2-7	few	.
TGTGCCAGCAGTGTCCTGGGGATCCAAGAGACCCAGTACTTC	CASSVLGIQETQYF	TRBV6-2/TRBV6-3	TRBJ2-5	few	.
TGTGCCATCAGTGCTACTAGCGGGGACCTGACCCAGTACTTC	CAISATSGDLTQYF	TRBV10-3	TRBJ2-5	many	TRBD2
TGTGCCAGCAGCCAGATAGACAGGGGCCACGAGCAGTACTTC	CASSQIDRGHEQYF	TRBV7-8	TRBJ2-7	.	TRBD1
TGTGCCAGCAGCTCGACAGGGGAGACCACTGAAGCTTTCTTT	CASSSTGETTEAFF	TRBV6-4	TRBJ1-1	many	TRBD1
TGTGCCAGCAGAGTAGGGGCGGATACGCAGTATTTT	CASRVGADTQYF	TRBV5-6	TRBJ2-3	.	.
TGTGCCAGCAGCGAACAGGGACCTATGAACACTGAAGCTTTCTTT	CASSEQGPMNTEAFF	TRBV7-2	TRBJ1-1	many	.
TGTGCCAGCAGCTCGACAGGGGGCGGAGATACGCAGTATTTT	CASSSTGGGDTQYF	TRBV7-9	TRBJ2-3	.	TRBD1
TGTGCCAGCAGTTCATCTTGGACTAGCGGGAGACTTTACGAGCAGTACTTC	CASSSSWTSGRLYEQYF	TRBV6-2/TRBV6-3	TRBJ2-7	many	TRBD2
TGCAGCGTTGAAGGTTGGGCCGACTATGGCTACACCTTC	CSVEGWADYGYTF	TRBV29-1	TRBJ1-2	many	.
TGTGCCAGCTCACCTGGGCAGAGCCCTAACTATGGCTACACCTTC	CASSPGQSPNYGYTF	TRBV18	TRBJ1-2	many	.
TGTGCCAGCAGTTTTTCCATCCCCCAGGCGACTGAAGCTTTCTTT	CASSFSIPQATEAFF	TRBV27	TRBJ1-1	.	.
TGCAGTGCTAGAGTTGGACCGGACATTCAGTACTTC	CSARVGPDIQYF	TRBV20-1	TRBJ2-4	many	.
TGCGCCAGCAGCCAAGATCGGAACTATGGCTACACCTTC	CASSQDRNYGYTF	TRBV4-3	TRBJ1-2	many	.
TGCGCCAGCAGCTTGGGATCCCATACAGGGGTCCAAGTTTTCTTT	CASSLGSHTGVQVFF	TRBV5-1	TRBJ1-1	many	TRBD1
TGTGCCAGCACCCAAGGACGGTACACCGGGGAGCTGTTTTTT	CASTQGRYTGELFF	TRBV2	TRBJ2-2	many	.
TGTGCCACCGGACTAGCGTACCCAGATACGCAGTATTTT	CATGLAYPDTQYF	TRBV27	TRBJ2-3	few	TRBD2
TGCGCCAGCAGCTTGTCCCCGGCTGCCGGATACTACGAGCAGTACTTC	CASSLSPAAGYYEQYF	TRBV5-1	TRBJ2-7	many	.
TGTGCCAGCAGTGCAGCGGAGCTATCTTACAATCAGCCCCAGCATTTT	CASSAAELSYNQPQHF	TRBV2	TRBJ1-5	many	.
TGTGCCAGCAGCAGCCGGACTTCTAACCACAATGAGCAGTTCTTC	CASSSRTSNHNEQFF	TRBV9	TRBJ2-1	many	.
TGTGCCAGCAGCTCCGGTCAGGGGCAGAGGAGGGCTTTCTTT	CASSSGQGQRRAFF	TRBV28	TRBJ1-1	many	.
TGTGCCAGCAGTAGGGACAGGGGCTCAGATACGCAGTATTTT	CASSRDRGSDTQYF	TRBV2	TRBJ2-3	.	TRBD1
TGTGCCAGCAGCCACCAGAGCGAAGGGAGCTCGGATACGCAGTATTTT	CASSHQSEGSSDTQYF	TRBV7-8	TRBJ2-3	many	.
TGCAGTGCTAGAGCGGGGGCTACCGGGGAGCTGTTTTTT	CSARAGATGELFF	TRBV20-1	TRBJ2-2	many	.
TGTGCCAGCAGTTCCCCCACTAGCGAAGATACGCAGTATTTT	CASSSPTSEDTQYF	TRBV28	TRBJ2-3	few	TRBD2
TGTGCCAGCAGCGAAGACGCGGGGGGCGCGGTTGATACGCAGTATTTT	CASSEDAGGAVDTQYF	TRBV9	TRBJ2-3	few	TRBD2
TGTGCCAGCAGCCCGACAGGGGCCACAGATACGCAGTATTTT	CASSPTGATDTQYF	TRBV7-3	TRBJ2-3	many	TRBD1
TGCAGTGTCTCAGGGTCTTTACGGGAGCAGTTCTTC	CSVSGSLREQFF	TRBV20-1	TRBJ2-1	few	.
TGTGCCAGCAGCTTAGCATGGGGCGGCACCGGGGAGCTGTTTTTT	CASSLAWGGTGELFF	TRBV7-9	TRBJ2-2	.	.
TGTGCCAGCAGTTACGCGGGAGGGCCGAAAGAGACCCAGTACTTC	CASSYAGGPKETQYF	TRBV6-6	TRBJ2-5	many	TRBD2
TGTGCTAGTCAATGGCATTCACAAGCTTTCTTT	CASQWHSQAFF	TRBV12-5	TRBJ1-1	many	.
TGTGCCAGCAGACAAGGACTAGCGGGAGGAACAGATACGCAGTATTTT	CASRQGLAGGTDTQYF	TRBV28	TRBJ2-3	many	TRBD2
TGTGCCAGTAGTAACGGCGTTGGCGGCTACGAGCAGTACTTC	CASSNGVGGYEQYF	TRBV19	TRBJ2-7	.	.
TGTGCCAGCAGCCAAGCTAATGAGCAGTTCTTC	CASSQANEQFF	TRBV14	TRBJ2-1	many	.
TGCAGCCCCAGGGACGGGTACAATGAGCAGTTCTTC	CSPRDGYNEQFF	TRBV29-1	TRBJ2-1	few	.
TGTGCCAGCAGCTCGCCTGGAGACAGGGACGGCTACACCTTC	CASSSPGDRDGYTF	TRBV7-2	TRBJ1-2	many	TRBD1
TGTGCCAGCAGTCGAATGCCGGGACAGGGGCGCTCGGAGACCCAGTACTTC	CASSRMPGQGRSETQYF	TRBV2	TRBJ2-5	many	TRBD1
TGCAGTGCTAGAGATCCGGCTAGCGGGAGATCCTACGAGCAGTACTTC	CSARDPASGRSYEQYF	TRBV20-1	TRBJ2-7	few	TRBD2
TGTGCCAGTAGTAAGGACCGACGCTATGGCTACACCTTC	CASSKDRRYGYTF	TRBV19	TRBJ1-2	many	.
TGTGCCAGCTCACCGGGTAATCAGCCCCAGCATTTT	CASSPGNQPQHF	TRBV18	TRBJ1-5	many	.
TGTGCCAGCAGCCCCCGACAGAGCTCCTACAATGAGCAGTTCTTC	CASSPRQSSYNEQFF	TRBV6-5	TRBJ2-1	few	.
TGTGCCAGCAGCTTAGCTCGCGGGAGGTCCTTCGAGACCCAGTACTTC	CASSLARGRSFETQYF	TRBV11-2	TRBJ2-5	many	TRBD2
TGTGCCAGCAGCTTATCGGCGGGAGGAGGAAACAATGAGCAGTTCTTC	CASSLSAGGGNNEQFF	TRBV7-3	TRBJ2-1	few	TRBD2
TGTGCCAGCAGCTCTGGTCGGGAGTACACAGATACGCAGTATTTT	CASSSGREYTDTQYF	TRBV11-2	TRBJ2-3	many	.
TGTGCCAGCAACGCCGGGACAGCTGCGGAGCAGTTCTTC	CASNAGTAAEQFF	TRBV7-9	TRBJ2-1	medium-sized	TRBD1
TGTGCCAGCAGCAAACGATGGAGGGGCTGGGTGAACACTGAAGCTTTCTTT	CASSKRWRGWVNTEAFF	TRBV21-1	TRBJ1-1	many	.
TGTGCCAGTAGTAACGGCGGGAGCGGAAATGAGCAGTTCTTC	CASSNGGSGNEQFF	TRBV19	TRBJ2-1	.	TRBD2
TGTGCCAGCAGCTTTTCACAGGGGAGCGGAGGGACGCAGTATTTT	CASSFSQGSGGTQYF	TRBV5-4	TRBJ2-3	many	.
TGTGCCACTAGGACAGGGGGAGCTGAAGCTTTCTTT	CATRTGGAEAFF	TRBV2	TRBJ1-1	once	TRBD1
TGTGCCAGCAGCTTAAGGGCGGAGGGAGGGAGCGATACGCAGTATTTT	CASSLRAEGGSDTQYF	TRBV7-3	TRBJ2-3	few	TRBD2
TGTGCCAGCAGTCCTAGTGGGGATAATTCACCCCTCCACTTT	CASSPSGDNSPLHF	TRBV12-3/TRBV12-4	TRBJ1-6	.	.